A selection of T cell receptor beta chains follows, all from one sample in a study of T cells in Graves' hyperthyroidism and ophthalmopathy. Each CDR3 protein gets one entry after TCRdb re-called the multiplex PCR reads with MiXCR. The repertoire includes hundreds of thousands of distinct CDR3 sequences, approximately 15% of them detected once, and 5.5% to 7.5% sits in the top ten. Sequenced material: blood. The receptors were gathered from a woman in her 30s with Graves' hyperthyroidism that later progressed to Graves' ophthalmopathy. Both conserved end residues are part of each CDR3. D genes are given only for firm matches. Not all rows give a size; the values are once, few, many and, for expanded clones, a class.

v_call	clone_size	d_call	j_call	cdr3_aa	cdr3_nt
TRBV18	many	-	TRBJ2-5	CASSPPHSEETQYF	TGTGCCAGCTCACCACCGCACAGCGAAGAGACCCAGTACTTC
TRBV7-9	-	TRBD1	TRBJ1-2	CASSSGQGYSYGYTF	TGTGCCAGCAGCTCAGGACAGGGATATAGCTATGGCTACACCTTC
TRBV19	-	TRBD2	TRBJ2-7	CASSVNLGTSGVYEQYF	TGTGCCAGTAGTGTCAACCTCGGGACTAGCGGGGTCTACGAGCAGTACTTC
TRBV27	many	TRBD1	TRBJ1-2	CASSSPGQAHYGYTF	TGTGCCAGCAGTTCTCCGGGACAGGCTCACTATGGCTACACCTTC
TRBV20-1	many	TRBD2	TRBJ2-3	CSARAGVGLAGVITTDTQYF	TGCAGTGCTAGAGCAGGAGTTGGGCTAGCGGGAGTGATAACCACAGATACGCAGTATTTT
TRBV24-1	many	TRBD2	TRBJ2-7	CATSARAGAYEQYF	TGTGCCACCAGTGCCCGAGCGGGGGCCTACGAGCAGTACTTC
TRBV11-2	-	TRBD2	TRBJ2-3	CASSYGTSGRKDTQYF	TGCGCCAGCAGCTATGGGACTAGCGGGAGGAAAGATACGCAGTATTTT
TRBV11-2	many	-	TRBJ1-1	CASSPRGRTGNTEAFF	TGTGCCAGCAGCCCACGAGGAAGGACGGGGAACACTGAAGCTTTCTTT
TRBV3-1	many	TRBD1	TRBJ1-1	CASSLTTGVNTEAFF	TGTGCCAGCAGCCTCACGACAGGGGTTAACACTGAAGCTTTCTTT
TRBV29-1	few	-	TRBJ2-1	CSVGDTQFF	TGCAGCGTTGGTGACACTCAGTTCTTC
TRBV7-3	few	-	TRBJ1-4	CASSLNRASNEKLFF	TGTGCCAGCAGCCTAAACCGGGCGTCTAATGAAAAACTGTTTTTT
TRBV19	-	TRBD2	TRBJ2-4	CASSTVPGLAGGPQGIQYF	TGTGCCAGTAGTACGGTCCCGGGACTAGCGGGAGGGCCTCAGGGCATTCAGTACTTC
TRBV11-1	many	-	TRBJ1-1	CASSLGGVGTEAFF	TGTGCCAGCAGCTTAGGAGGGGTTGGCACTGAAGCTTTCTTT
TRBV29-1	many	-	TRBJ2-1	CSIEQGRSYNEQFF	TGCAGCATCGAACAGGGGAGGTCCTACAATGAGCAGTTCTTC
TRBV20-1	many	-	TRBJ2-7	CSARVTDPEQQYF	TGCAGTGCTAGAGTCACGGACCCTGAACAGCAGTACTTC
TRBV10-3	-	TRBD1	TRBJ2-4	CATIKDRDTNIQYF	TGTGCCACCATAAAGGACAGGGATACAAACATTCAGTACTTC
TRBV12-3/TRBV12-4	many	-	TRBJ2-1	CASSFFRLSSYNEQFF	TGTGCCAGCAGTTTCTTTCGACTGAGCTCCTACAATGAGCAGTTCTTC
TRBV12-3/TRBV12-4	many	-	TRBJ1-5	CASSRLGGWPQHF	TGTGCCAGCAGTCGCTTGGGTGGGTGGCCCCAGCATTTT
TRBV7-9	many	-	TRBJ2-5	CASSDRQETQYF	TGTGCCAGCAGCGACCGTCAAGAGACCCAGTACTTC
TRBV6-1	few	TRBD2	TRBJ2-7	CASSRLAGGMNEQYF	TGTGCCAGCAGCCGACTAGCGGGAGGAATGAACGAGCAGTACTTC
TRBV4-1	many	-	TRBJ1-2	CASSQNPTDSLYGYTF	TGCGCCAGCAGCCAGAACCCGACGGACAGCCTCTATGGCTACACCTTC
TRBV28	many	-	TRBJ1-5	CASIFSGVRSNQPQHF	TGTGCCAGCATCTTTTCAGGGGTGCGGAGCAATCAGCCCCAGCATTTT
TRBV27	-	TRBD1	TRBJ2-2	CASSPVWTGSTGELFF	TGTGCCAGCAGTCCTGTCTGGACAGGGTCCACCGGGGAGCTGTTTTTT
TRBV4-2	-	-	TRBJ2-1	CASSPERMYNEQFF	TGTGCCAGCAGCCCAGAGCGGATGTACAATGAGCAGTTCTTC
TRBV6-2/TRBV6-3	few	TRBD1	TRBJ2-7	CASRTGAPYEQYF	TGTGCCAGCAGAACAGGGGCCCCCTACGAGCAGTACTTC
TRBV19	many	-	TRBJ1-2	CASSFRTDNGGYTF	TGTGCCAGTAGTTTCAGGACAGACAATGGTGGCTACACCTTC
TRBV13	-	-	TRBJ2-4	CASSWLQEGFKNIQYF	TGTGCCAGCAGCTGGCTACAGGAGGGATTCAAAAACATTCAGTACTTC
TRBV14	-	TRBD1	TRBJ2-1	CASSPLQGVEFF	TGTGCCAGCAGCCCCTTACAGGGGGTAGAGTTCTTC
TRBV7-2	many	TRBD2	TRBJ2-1	CASSPKAGVTYNEQFF	TGTGCCAGCAGCCCTAAAGCGGGAGTCACGTACAATGAGCAGTTCTTC
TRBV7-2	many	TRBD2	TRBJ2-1	CASSPGGMNEQFF	TGTGCCAGCAGCCCGGGGGGGATGAATGAGCAGTTCTTC
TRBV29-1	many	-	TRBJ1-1	CSVDPGQINTEAFF	TGCAGCGTTGATCCCGGACAGATAAACACTGAAGCTTTCTTT
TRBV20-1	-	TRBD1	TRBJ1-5	CSARTGAISQPQHF	TGCAGTGCCCGGACAGGGGCTATTAGTCAGCCCCAGCATTTT
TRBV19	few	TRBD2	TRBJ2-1	CASSIGAGLAGDEQFF	TGTGCCAGTAGTATTGGCGCGGGACTAGCGGGAGATGAGCAGTTCTTC
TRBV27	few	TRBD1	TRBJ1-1	CASSRQGGGEAFF	TGTGCCAGCAGTAGACAGGGGGGTGGTGAAGCTTTCTTT
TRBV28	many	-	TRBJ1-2	CASSSEGGRVYGYTF	TGTGCCAGCAGTTCCGAGGGGGGTCGGGTCTATGGCTACACCTTC
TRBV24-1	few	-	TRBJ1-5	CATSDYDNQPQHF	TGTGCCACCAGTGATTACGACAATCAGCCCCAGCATTTT
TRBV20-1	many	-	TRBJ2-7	CSAHPGVGGEQYF	TGCAGTGCTCACCCGGGTGTGGGCGGCGAGCAGTACTTC
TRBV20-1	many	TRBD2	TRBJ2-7	CSAGTSAYEQYF	TGCAGTGCAGGGACTAGCGCCTACGAGCAGTACTTC
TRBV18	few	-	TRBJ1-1	CASSPGGAGNTEAFF	TGTGCCAGCTCACCAGGGGGGGCCGGGAACACTGAAGCTTTCTTT
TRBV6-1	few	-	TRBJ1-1	CVTASVNTEAFF	TGTGTCACAGCGTCGGTGAACACTGAAGCTTTCTTT
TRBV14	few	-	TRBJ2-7	CASSQEEFSYEQYF	TGTGCCAGCAGCCAAGAAGAGTTCTCCTACGAGCAGTACTTC
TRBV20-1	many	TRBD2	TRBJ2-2	CSARDKGGRIDGELFF	TGCAGTGCTAGAGATAAGGGCGGGAGGATCGACGGGGAGCTGTTTTTT
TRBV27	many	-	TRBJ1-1	CASFRGLNTEAFF	TGTGCCAGTTTCAGGGGTTTGAACACTGAAGCTTTCTTT
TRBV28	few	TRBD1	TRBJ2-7	CASRGGQGGEQYF	TGTGCCAGCAGGGGGGGACAGGGCGGCGAGCAGTACTTC
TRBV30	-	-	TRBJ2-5	CAWRPGGGRWRETQYF	TGTGCCTGGAGGCCCGGAGGAGGGCGTTGGAGGGAGACCCAGTACTTC
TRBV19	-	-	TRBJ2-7	CASSPRRGAYSYEQYF	TGTGCCAGTAGTCCTCGGAGAGGGGCCTACTCCTACGAGCAGTACTTC
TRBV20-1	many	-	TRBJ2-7	CSGSSGPAYEQYF	TGCAGTGGCAGTAGCGGTCCTGCCTACGAGCAGTACTTC
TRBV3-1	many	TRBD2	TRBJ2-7	CASSHGVGGGIYEQYF	TGTGCCAGCAGCCACGGCGTGGGCGGGGGGATTTACGAGCAGTACTTC
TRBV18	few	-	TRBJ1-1	CASSPQPRTEAFF	TGTGCCAGCTCACCCCAACCGCGAACTGAAGCTTTCTTT
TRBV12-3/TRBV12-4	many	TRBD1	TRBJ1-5	CASSPGGARSNQPQHF	TGTGCCAGCAGTCCAGGGGGCGCGAGGAGCAATCAGCCCCAGCATTTT
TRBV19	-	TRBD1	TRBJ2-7	CASSGTGPKIPFIEQYF	TGTGCCAGTAGTGGGACAGGGCCCAAGATACCTTTCATCGAGCAGTACTTC
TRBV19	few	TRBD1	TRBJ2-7	CASRKTGGNYEQYF	TGTGCCAGTAGGAAGACAGGGGGCAATTACGAGCAGTACTTC
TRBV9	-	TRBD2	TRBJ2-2	CASSHPQRDSNTGELFF	TGTGCCAGCAGCCATCCACAGCGGGATTCGAACACCGGGGAGCTGTTTTTT
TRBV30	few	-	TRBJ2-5	CAWNRWGEMGETQYF	TGTGCCTGGAACCGATGGGGGGAAATGGGAGAGACCCAGTACTTC
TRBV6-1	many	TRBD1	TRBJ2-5	CASRDSQETQYF	TGTGCTTCCCGGGACAGTCAAGAGACCCAGTACTTC
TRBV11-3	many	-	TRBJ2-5	CASSLVPGKETQYF	TGTGCCAGCAGCTTAGTACCAGGGAAAGAGACCCAGTACTTC
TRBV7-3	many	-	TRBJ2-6	CASSGAIGRAVFSGANVLTF	TGTGCCAGCAGCGGAGCGATAGGCCGGGCAGTATTCTCTGGGGCCAACGTCCTGACTTTC